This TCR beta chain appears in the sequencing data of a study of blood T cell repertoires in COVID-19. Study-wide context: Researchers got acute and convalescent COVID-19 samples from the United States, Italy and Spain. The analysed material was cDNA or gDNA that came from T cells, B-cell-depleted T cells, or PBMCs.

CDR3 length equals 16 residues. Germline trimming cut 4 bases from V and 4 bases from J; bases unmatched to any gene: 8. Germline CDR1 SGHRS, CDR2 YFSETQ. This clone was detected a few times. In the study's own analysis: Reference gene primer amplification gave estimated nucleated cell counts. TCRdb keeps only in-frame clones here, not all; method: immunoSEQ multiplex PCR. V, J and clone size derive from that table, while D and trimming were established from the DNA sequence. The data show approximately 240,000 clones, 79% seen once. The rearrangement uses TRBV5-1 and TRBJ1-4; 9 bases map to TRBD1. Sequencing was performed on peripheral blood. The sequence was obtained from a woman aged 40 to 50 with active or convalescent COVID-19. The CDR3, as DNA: TGCGCCAGCAGCACCTATCGACAGGGGGGTAATGAAAAACTGTTTTTT. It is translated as CASSTYRQGGNEKLFF.